The rows below give T cell receptor beta chains drawn from one sample of a study of OX40 agonist ivuxolimab in advanced cancers. Sequencing used immunoSEQ multiplex PCR; TCRdb keeps in-frame clones, though not all of them. The sample has roughly 41,000 clones, 86% seen once. Here the sequenced sample was CD4+ or CD8+ T cells sorted from blood, taken in a trial of the OX40 agonist ivuxolimab. The receptors were sampled from an adult with an advanced solid tumor such as melanoma, head and neck, liver or kidney cancer. Both conserved end residues are part of each CDR3. The order of the fields is clone size, V gene, D gene, J gene, CDR3 DNA, CDR3 protein. A D gene is named only where the DNA matches it firmly. Only part of the rows carry a size: once, few, many, or a class if the clone is expanded.

size: -
V: TRBV9
D: -
J: TRBJ2-1
DNA: TGTGCCAGCAGCCTTGACAGGGAGGCTGAGCAGTTCTTC
CDR3: CASSLDREAEQFF

size: -
V: TRBV7-9
D: TRBD1
J: TRBJ1-1
DNA: TGTGCCAGCAGCTTAGGACAGGGGGCCAAGAACACTGAAGCTTTCTTT
CDR3: CASSLGQGAKNTEAFF

size: few
V: TRBV4-1
D: TRBD1
J: TRBJ2-7
DNA: TGCGCCAGCAGCCAAGAGGGACAGCTTTCCTACGAGCAGTACTTC
CDR3: CASSQEGQLSYEQYF

size: -
V: TRBV2
D: -
J: TRBJ2-2
DNA: TGTGCCAGCATGGTGGGGGGGCGGACCGGGGAGCTGTTTTTT
CDR3: CASMVGGRTGELFF

size: -
V: TRBV29-1
D: -
J: TRBJ1-1
DNA: TGCAGCGTTGAAGATCATGAAGCTTTCTTT
CDR3: CSVEDHEAFF

size: -
V: TRBV27
D: -
J: TRBJ2-7
DNA: TGTGCCAGCAGTTTTTTGTTCGGCTCCGAGCAGTACTTC
CDR3: CASSFLFGSEQYF

size: -
V: TRBV7-9
D: -
J: TRBJ2-7
DNA: TGTGCCAGCAGCTTGTCCTTCCGGGCTTCGGGGGAGCAGTACTTC
CDR3: CASSLSFRASGEQYF

size: -
V: TRBV9
D: -
J: TRBJ1-1
DNA: TGTGCCAGCAGCGAGGGGACTGTGAACACTGAAGCTTTCTTT
CDR3: CASSEGTVNTEAFF

size: -
V: TRBV28
D: -
J: TRBJ1-4
DNA: TGTGCCAGCAGTCCTGAGGACGGGGTTAATGAAAAACTGTTTTTT
CDR3: CASSPEDGVNEKLFF

size: once
V: TRBV6-5
D: -
J: TRBJ2-3
DNA: TGTGCCAGCAGTATAATTCGCTGGGATACGCAGTATTTT
CDR3: CASSIIRWDTQYF

size: once
V: TRBV6-1
D: TRBD1
J: TRBJ1-1
DNA: TGTGCCAGCGCGTACAGGGGGTTGGGGACTGAAGCTTTCTTT
CDR3: CASAYRGLGTEAFF

size: -
V: TRBV2
D: TRBD2
J: TRBJ2-3
DNA: TGTGCCAGCATCACGAATCGGGGGGGACCGGGAGATACGCAGTATTTT
CDR3: CASITNRGGPGDTQYF

size: -
V: TRBV9
D: -
J: TRBJ2-3
DNA: TGTGCCAGCAGCGAATATTTAGTGGGGGGTTCGGGTACGCAGTATTTT
CDR3: CASSEYLVGGSGTQYF

size: -
V: TRBV6-1
D: -
J: TRBJ2-5
DNA: TGTGCCAGCAGTGAAGCAGGCCGCTACAGAGAGACCCAGTACTTC
CDR3: CASSEAGRYRETQYF

size: -
V: TRBV20-1
D: TRBD1
J: TRBJ1-6
DNA: TGCAGTGCTGGGACAGGCGGAACACTCCACTTT
CDR3: CSAGTGGTLHF

size: -
V: TRBV19
D: -
J: TRBJ2-7
DNA: TGTGCCAGTAGTATAGAATACCCGGGGAGCTACGAGCAGTACTTC
CDR3: CASSIEYPGSYEQYF

size: -
V: TRBV10-3
D: TRBD2
J: TRBJ2-3
DNA: TGTGCCATCAGGGGGACTAGCGGGGATCCTGATACGCAGTATTTT
CDR3: CAIRGTSGDPDTQYF

size: few
V: TRBV2
D: -
J: TRBJ1-1
DNA: TGTGCCAGCAGTCGCGTAAACGAGGTCCTCGAAGCTTTCTTT
CDR3: CASSRVNEVLEAFF

size: -
V: TRBV5-1
D: -
J: TRBJ2-7
DNA: TGCGCCAGCAGCTTTTATCCCGGACAGATATACGAGCAGTACTTC
CDR3: CASSFYPGQIYEQYF

size: -
V: TRBV10-1
D: -
J: TRBJ2-2
DNA: TGCGCCAGCAGTGAGTCCGGGGGCACCGGGGAGCTGTTTTTT
CDR3: CASSESGGTGELFF

size: -
V: TRBV28
D: -
J: TRBJ1-6
DNA: TGTGCCAGCAGGGACTCAGGGGTATCCTATAATTCACCCCTCCACTTT
CDR3: CASRDSGVSYNSPLHF

size: -
V: TRBV7-8
D: TRBD1
J: TRBJ1-5
DNA: TGTGCCAGCAGCTTAGGGACAGGGTATCAGCCCCAGCATTTT
CDR3: CASSLGTGYQPQHF

size: medium-sized
V: TRBV5-5
D: -
J: TRBJ1-1
DNA: TGTGCCAGCAGCTTGTTCTGGCAGAAGAACACTGAAGCTTTCTTT
CDR3: CASSLFWQKNTEAFF

size: -
V: TRBV7-9
D: TRBD1
J: TRBJ1-2
DNA: TGTGCCAGCAGCTTTGGGACAGGGGGCGCGTATGGCTACACCTTC
CDR3: CASSFGTGGAYGYTF

size: -
V: TRBV2
D: -
J: TRBJ2-7
DNA: TGTGCCGGACTACAGGGCGAAAACTCCTACGAGCAGTACTTC
CDR3: CAGLQGENSYEQYF

size: -
V: TRBV14
D: TRBD1
J: TRBJ1-2
DNA: TGTGCCAGCAGTCAAACCAGGGGGGGCGGCTACACCTTC
CDR3: CASSQTRGGGYTF

size: -
V: TRBV27
D: -
J: TRBJ2-2
DNA: TGTGCCAGCAGTGACCGCGGGGCAGAGCTGTTTTTT
CDR3: CASSDRGAELFF

size: -
V: TRBV14
D: -
J: TRBJ2-6
DNA: TGTGCCAGCAGCCAAGGAGGGGCCAACGTCCTGACTTTC
CDR3: CASSQGGANVLTF